This passage covers 25 T cell receptor beta chains from one sample sequenced in a study of CD8+ T cells in alopecia areata. Extracted RNA was reverse transcribed, and the resulting cDNA served as sequencing template. Repertoires were generated with immunoSEQ multiplex PCR, while TCRdb's copy carries only in-frame clones and drops some. The sample has more than 130,000 clones, roughly four fifths seen once. Specified treatment: oral pan-JAK inhibitor, 5-10 mg twice daily. Sequencing used CD8+ T cells sorted from blood, obtained at week 4, from a patient treated with tofacitinib. The receptors shown here come from a human donor with alopecia areata.

The V and J genes are TRBV4-1 and TRBJ1-2, with 7 bases matching TRBD1. V dropped 0 bases and J dropped 4; count of bases not matched to a gene: 2. The CDR3 has 14 amino acids. In germline, CDR1 is MGHRA, CDR2 YSYEKL. This CDR3 is CASSQDGTAYGYTF. DNA of the CDR3: TGCGCCAGCAGCCAAGACGGGACAGCCTATGGCTACACCTTC.

The J gene is TRBJ2-5, the V gene TRBV4-1, with D perhaps matching TRBD1 or TRBD2 (5 bases each). V lost 1 base, J lost 5 bases, and 14 bases lay in between. CDR1 is MGHRA, CDR2 YSYEKL, per germline. CDR3 length: 15 amino acids. The CDR3 loop reads CASSQATSAGETQYF. Here the CDR3 DNA reads TGCGCCAGCAGCCAAGCTACTAGTGCAGGGGAGACCCAGTACTTC.

The chain carries TRBV4-1 and TRBJ1-5; tentative D call: TRBD1 (5 bases). The CDR3 runs 18 residues. Trimming pared 0 bases from V and 2 bases from J, leaving 17 bases between. Germline lookup yields CDR1 MGHRA and CDR2 YSYEKL. CDR3 loop: CASSQDRMAGLGNQPQHF. Written as DNA, the CDR3 is TGCGCCAGCAGCCAAGATAGGATGGCGGGGCTTGGCAATCAGCCCCAGCATTTT.

The chain combines TRBV6-4 with TRBJ2-3; no clear D gene. CDR1 and CDR2 from the germline V gene are MRHNA and SNTAGT. V dropped 2 bases and J dropped 0 bases, with 9 bases sitting between them. The CDR3 covers 15 residues. The CDR3 bases are TGTGCCAGCAGTGACGAGGCAGCTAGCACAGATACGCAGTATTTT. It specifies CASSDEAASTDTQYF.

The chain employs TRBV9 and TRBJ2-7, with D tentatively TRBD1 or TRBD2 (5 bases each). Germline V gene lookup returns CDR1 SGDLS and CDR2 YYNGEE. Trimming left V 5 bases short and J 0 bases short, with 12 bases between. The CDR3 is 14 amino acids. CDR3 protein: CASSMGRNSYEQYF. The CDR3, as DNA: TGTGCCAGCAGTATGGGACGGAACTCCTACGAGCAGTACTTC.

This clone appeared a few times. J is TRBJ2-7 and V is TRBV6-1; TRBD1 might be the D (6 bases). CDR1 and CDR2 (germline): MNHNS, SASEGT. V lost 7 bases to trimming and J lost 4 bases, with 20 bases between them. The CDR3 loop spans 15 amino acids. The CDR3 protein is CASNPTGAWGYEQYF. CDR3 DNA: TGTGCCAGCAACCCGACAGGAGCATGGGGTTACGAGCAGTACTTC.

This chain connects TRBV7-9 to TRBJ2-1; TRBD2 aligns across 12 bases. Germline CDR1 is SEHNR and CDR2 is FQNEAQ (reference sequence). The CDR3 has 19 residues. V lost 5 bases, J lost 0 bases, and 11 bases stayed unmatched. The CDR3 spells CASSTRTSGVSSSYNEQFF. DNA of the CDR3: TGTGCCAGCAGCACGAGGACTAGCGGGGTGTCGAGCTCCTACAATGAGCAGTTCTTC.

This clone was counted between two and nine times. The chain combines TRBV10-3 with TRBJ2-1, with 8 bases that match TRBD1. V trimming: 4 bases; J trimming: 0 bases; junction bases outside the gene matches: 5. The CDR3 extends over 16 amino acids. Germline CDR1 ENHRY, CDR2 SYGVKD. Written as DNA, the CDR3 is TGTGCCATCAGTGGGCCAGGGGGCAGCTCCTACAATGAGCAGTTCTTC. Its translation: CAISGPGGSSYNEQFF.

The chain is built from TRBV30 and TRBJ1-1, with D possibly TRBD1 on 6 matching bases. The CDR3 length is 11 residues. Trimming pared 5 bases from V and 5 bases from J, leaving 9 bases between. Germline-derived CDR1 and CDR2 are GTSNPN and SVGIG (reference sequence). The chain's CDR3 is CAWGGSTEAFF. DNA for the CDR3: TGTGCCTGGGGGGGCAGTACTGAAGCTTTCTTT.

This chain uses TRBV2 with TRBJ2-3; D call uncertain. The germline gives CDR1 SNHLY, CDR2 FYNNEI. CDR3 length: 12 amino acids. The V end lost 7 bases, the J end lost 3 bases, and 8 bases lay between the germline ends. The chain's CDR3 is CASTTETDTQYF. The CDR3 nucleotides are TGTGCCAGCACAACGGAAACAGATACGCAGTATTTT. Filled out from reference TRBV2 and TRBJ2-3, the complete variable domain reads EPEVTQTPSHQVTQMGQEVILRCVPISNHLYFYWYRQILGQKVEFLVSFYNNEISEKSEIFDDQFSVERPDGSNFTLKIRSTKLEDSAMYFCASTTETDTQYFGPGTRLTVL.

This clone is a singleton in its sample. The chain couples TRBV29-1 to TRBJ2-7, with D uncertain. The CDR3 length is 12 residues. Germline loops: CDR1 SQVTM, CDR2 ANQGSEA. V lost 4 bases, J lost 2 bases, and 9 bases lay in between. CDR3 protein: CSVGAEPYEQYF. CDR3 bases: TGCAGCGTTGGTGCAGAGCCCTACGAGCAGTACTTC.

The J gene is TRBJ2-5, the V gene TRBV7-9; 11 nucleotides align to TRBD1. Trimming took 5 bases from V and 6 from J; bases not matched to a gene: 11. The CDR3 contains 16 residues. Germline lookup yields CDR1 SEHNR and CDR2 FQNEAQ (reference sequence). The CDR3 loop is CASSPRTGGIGKTQYF. CDR3 DNA: TGTGCCAGCAGCCCCCGGACAGGGGGCATCGGGAAGACCCAGTACTTC.

CDR3 sequence: CAISEYQSTDTQYF. Written as DNA, the CDR3 is TGTGCCATCAGTGAGTATCAGAGCACAGATACGCAGTATTTT. The V and J genes are TRBV10-3 and TRBJ2-3; no reliable D call. Germline values: CDR1 ENHRY, CDR2 SYGVKD. Trimming left V 1 base short and J 0 bases short, with 5 bases between. The CDR3 length is 14 residues.

There are a few counts of this clone. This chain's CDR3 is CASSLAPGQGPYEQYF. In nucleotides, the CDR3 is TGCGCCAGCAGCTTGGCCCCAGGACAGGGACCCTACGAGCAGTACTTC. The chain carries TRBV5-1 and TRBJ2-7; 8 bases line up with TRBD1. The CDR3 totals 16 residues. Germline V CDR1 and CDR2: SGHRS, YFSETQ. V lost 0 bases, J lost 2 bases, and 7 bases stayed unmatched.

V usage is TRBV13 and J usage is TRBJ2-1; TRBD2 matches at 9 bases. V gave up 1 base and J gave up 10 bases; unmatched junction bases: 11. The germline gives CDR1 PRHDT, CDR2 FYEKMQ (reference sequence). There are 16 residues in the CDR3. The CDR3 nucleotides read TGTGCCAGCAGCTTAGTCGGCGGGGGGGCTTCGAGAGAGCAGTTCTTC. Its translation: CASSLVGGGASREQFF. The variable domain in full, completed from reference TRBV13 and TRBJ2-1, reads AAGVIQSPRHLIKEKRETATLKCYPIPRHDTVYWYQQGPGQDPQFLISFYEKMQSDKGSIPDRFSAQQFSDYHSELNMSSLELGDSALYFCASSLVGGGASREQFFGPGTRLTVL.

The gene calls are TRBV25-1 and TRBJ1-5; unclear D gene. The V and J ends lost 3 bases and 6 bases respectively, with 12 bases between them. Germline CDR1 and CDR2: MGHDK and SYGVNS. The CDR3 is 14 residues long. Here the CDR3 reads CASSDPPEGQPQHF. CDR3 bases: TGTGCCAGCAGTGACCCCCCTGAGGGTCAGCCCCAGCATTTT.

The rearrangement uses TRBV11-1 and TRBJ2-7; weak D call: TRBD1 (6 bases). Between the trimmed V and J ends, which lost 0 bases and 1 base, there was a span of 7 bases. CDR1 and CDR2 from the germline V gene are SGHAT and FQDESV (reference sequence). The CDR3 length is 14 residues. CDR3 DNA sequence: TGTGCCAGCAGCTTAGCCGGACAGTCCTACGAGCAGTACTTC. This codes for CASSLAGQSYEQYF.

This rearrangement joins TRBV27 to TRBJ2-7; either TRBD1 or TRBD2 may supply D (6 bases each). Per the germline V gene, CDR1 is MNHEY and CDR2 is SMNVEV (reference sequence). This CDR3 has 15 residues. Trimming shortened V by 2 bases and J by 1 base, and 12 bases separated the two germline ends. In DNA, the CDR3 is TGTGCCAGCAGTTTAACCGGGGGCGGTTCCTACGAGCAGTACTTC. Its protein is CASSLTGGGSYEQYF.

The chain employs TRBV4-3 and TRBJ1-2; 8 bases fit TRBD1. In germline, CDR1 is LGHNA, CDR2 YSLEER. Trimming cost V 0 bases and J 3 bases; bases outside gene matches: 3. This CDR3 is 15 amino acids long. The DNA for the CDR3 is TGCGCCAGCAGCCAAGAACCAGGGGGCGACTATGGCTACACCTTC. Its translation is CASSQEPGGDYGYTF.

This chain links TRBV7-9 with TRBJ2-3; 8 nucleotides line up with TRBD2. The CDR3 spans 16 residues. With V trimmed by 5 bases and J by 0 bases, 7 bases remained unmatched. The germline V gene encodes CDR1 SEHNR and CDR2 FQNEAQ (reference sequence). In nucleotides, the CDR3 is TGTGCCAGCAGCCAGGGGCGGGGGGCAAGCACAGATACGCAGTATTTT. This gives the protein CASSQGRGASTDTQYF.

This clone has a handful of counts. The CDR3 nucleotides read TGTGCCAGCAGCTTAGTCGGGGGTGGTTCACCCCTCCACTTT. Protein sequence: CASSLVGGGSPLHF. The V and J genes are TRBV7-2 and TRBJ1-6; TRBD1 is a possible D gene (5 bases). Trimming cost V 1 base and J 9 bases, with 10 bases left between them. The CDR3 runs to 14 residues. CDR1 is SGHTA, CDR2 FQGNSA, per germline.

The chain recombines TRBV29-1 with TRBJ2-7; 8 bases are a match to TRBD2. With 3 bases clipped from V and 0 bases from J, the junction kept 4 bases outside the gene matches. Germline values: CDR1 SQVTM, CDR2 ANQGSEA. CDR3 length: 14 residues. The CDR3 sequence is CSVEVAGGSYEQYF. DNA for the CDR3: TGCAGCGTTGAGGTGGCGGGGGGCTCCTACGAGCAGTACTTC.

In its sample, this clone was seen a few times. The chain has TRBV29-1 and TRBJ2-3, with 10 bases identical to TRBD2. This CDR3 contains 16 residues. With 3 bases clipped from V and 2 bases from J, the junction kept 8 bases outside the gene matches. CDR1 is SQVTM, CDR2 ANQGSEA, per germline. CDR3 loop: CSVERLAGAHTDTQYF. The CDR3, as DNA: TGCAGCGTTGAGCGGCTAGCGGGGGCCCACACAGATACGCAGTATTTT.

The chain joins TRBV28 to TRBJ1-2; 9 bases fit TRBD1. Germline V gives CDR1 MDHEN, CDR2 SYDVKM. V was clipped by 5 bases and J by 7 bases; unmatched bases: 5. The CDR3 spans 13 residues. CDR3 protein: CASSRTGDAGYTF. The CDR3 DNA reads as TGTGCCAGCAGTCGGACAGGGGACGCTGGCTACACCTTC.

This chain links TRBV2 with TRBJ2-6; D is unclear. The CDR3 extends over 15 amino acids. CDR1 and CDR2 from the germline V gene are SNHLY and FYNNEI. V was cut by 0 bases and J by 2 bases, with 5 bases left in between. The CDR3 DNA sequence: TGTGCCAGCAGTGAAGCGCTTCCTGGGGCCAACGTCCTGACTTTC. This sequence encodes CASSEALPGANVLTF.